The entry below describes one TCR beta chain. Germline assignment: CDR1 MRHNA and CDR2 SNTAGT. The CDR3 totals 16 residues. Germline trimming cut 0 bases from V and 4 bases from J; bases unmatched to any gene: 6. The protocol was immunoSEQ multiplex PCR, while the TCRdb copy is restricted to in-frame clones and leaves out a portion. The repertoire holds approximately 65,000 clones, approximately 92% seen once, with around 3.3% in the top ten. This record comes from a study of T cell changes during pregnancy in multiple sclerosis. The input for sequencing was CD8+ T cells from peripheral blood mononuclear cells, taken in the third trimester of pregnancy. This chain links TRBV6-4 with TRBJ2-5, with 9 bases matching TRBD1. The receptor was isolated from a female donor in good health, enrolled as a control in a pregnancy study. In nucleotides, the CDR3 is TGTGCCAGCAGTGACTCTCCGGGACAGGGTCGAGAGACCCAGTACTTC. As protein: CASSDSPGQGRETQYF.